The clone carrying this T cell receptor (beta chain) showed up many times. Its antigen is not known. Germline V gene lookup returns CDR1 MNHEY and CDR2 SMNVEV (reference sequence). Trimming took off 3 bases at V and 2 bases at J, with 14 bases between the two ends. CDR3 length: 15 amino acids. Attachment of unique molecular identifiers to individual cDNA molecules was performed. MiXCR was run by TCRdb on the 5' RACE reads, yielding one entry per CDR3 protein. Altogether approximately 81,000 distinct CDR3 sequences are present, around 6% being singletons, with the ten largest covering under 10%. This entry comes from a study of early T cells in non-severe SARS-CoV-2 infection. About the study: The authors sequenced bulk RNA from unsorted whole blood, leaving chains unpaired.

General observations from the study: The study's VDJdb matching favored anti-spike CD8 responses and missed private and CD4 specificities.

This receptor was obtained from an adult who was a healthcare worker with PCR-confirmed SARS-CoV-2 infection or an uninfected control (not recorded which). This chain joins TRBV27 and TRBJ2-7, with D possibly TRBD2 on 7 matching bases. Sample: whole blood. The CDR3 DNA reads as TGTGCCAGCAGTTTTGGCGGGGGCCAGACCTACGAGCAGTACTTC. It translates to CASSFGGGQTYEQYF.